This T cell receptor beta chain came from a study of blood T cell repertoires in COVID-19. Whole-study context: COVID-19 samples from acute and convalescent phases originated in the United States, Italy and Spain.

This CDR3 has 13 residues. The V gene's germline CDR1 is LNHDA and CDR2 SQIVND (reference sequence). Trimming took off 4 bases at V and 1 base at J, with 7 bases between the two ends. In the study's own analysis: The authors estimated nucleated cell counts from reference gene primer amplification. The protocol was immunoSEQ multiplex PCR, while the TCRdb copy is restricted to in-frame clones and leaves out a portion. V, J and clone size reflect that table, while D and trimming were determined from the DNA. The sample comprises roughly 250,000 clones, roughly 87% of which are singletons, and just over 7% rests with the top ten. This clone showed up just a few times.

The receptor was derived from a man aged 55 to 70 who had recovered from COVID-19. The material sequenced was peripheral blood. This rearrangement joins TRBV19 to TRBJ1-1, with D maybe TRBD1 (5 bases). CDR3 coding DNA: TGTGCCAGTAGTACAGGGAAGAACACTGAAGCTTTCTTT. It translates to CASSTGKNTEAFF.